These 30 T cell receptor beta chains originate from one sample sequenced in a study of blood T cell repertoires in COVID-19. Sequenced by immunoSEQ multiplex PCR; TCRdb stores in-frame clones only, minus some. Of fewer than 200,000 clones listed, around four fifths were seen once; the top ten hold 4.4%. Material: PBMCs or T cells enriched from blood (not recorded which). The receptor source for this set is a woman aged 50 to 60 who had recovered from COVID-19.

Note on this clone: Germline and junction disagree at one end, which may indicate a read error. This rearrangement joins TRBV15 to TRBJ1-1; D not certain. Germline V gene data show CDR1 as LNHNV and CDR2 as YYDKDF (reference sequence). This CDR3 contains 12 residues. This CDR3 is CATSTSNTEAFF. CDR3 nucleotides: TGTGCCACCAGCACCTCGAACACGGAAGCTTTCTTT. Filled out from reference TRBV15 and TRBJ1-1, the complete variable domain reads DAMVIQNPRYQVTQFGKPVTLSCSQTLNHNVMYWYQQKSSQAPKLLFHYYDKDFNNEADTPDNFQSRRPNTSFCFLDIRSPGLGDTAMYLCATSTSNTEAFFGQGTRLTVV.

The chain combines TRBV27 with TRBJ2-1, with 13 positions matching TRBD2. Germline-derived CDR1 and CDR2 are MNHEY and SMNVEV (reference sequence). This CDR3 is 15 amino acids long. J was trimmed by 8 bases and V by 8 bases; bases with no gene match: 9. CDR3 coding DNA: TGTGCCAGCGGCCTAACTAGCGGGGGGGGAGATGAGCAGTTCTTC. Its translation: CASGLTSGGGDEQFF.

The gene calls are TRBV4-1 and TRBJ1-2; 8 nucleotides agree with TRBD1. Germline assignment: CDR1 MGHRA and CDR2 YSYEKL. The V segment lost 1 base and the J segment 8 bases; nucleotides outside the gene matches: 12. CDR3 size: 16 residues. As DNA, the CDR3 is TGCGCCAGCAGCCAAGCTAAAACGGGACAGGTGGACGGCTACACCTTC. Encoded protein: CASSQAKTGQVDGYTF.

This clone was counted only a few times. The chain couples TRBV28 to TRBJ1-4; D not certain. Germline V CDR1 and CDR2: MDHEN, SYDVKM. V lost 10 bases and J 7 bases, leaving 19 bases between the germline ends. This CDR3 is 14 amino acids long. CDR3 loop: CATTRSGSGEKLFF. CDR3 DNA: TGTGCCACGACCCGGAGCGGATCGGGTGAAAAACTGTTTTTT.

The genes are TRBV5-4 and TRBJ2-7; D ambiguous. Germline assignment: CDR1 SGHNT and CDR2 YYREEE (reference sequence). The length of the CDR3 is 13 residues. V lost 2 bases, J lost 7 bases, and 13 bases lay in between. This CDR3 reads CASSLTPGREQYV. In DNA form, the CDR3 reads TGTGCCAGCAGCTTAACCCCTGGTCGGGAGCAGTACGTC.

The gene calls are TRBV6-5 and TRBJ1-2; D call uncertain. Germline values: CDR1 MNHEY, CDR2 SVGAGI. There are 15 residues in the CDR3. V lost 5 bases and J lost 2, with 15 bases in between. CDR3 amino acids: CASSPYSFGNYGYTF. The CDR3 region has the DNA TGTGCCAGCAGTCCTTACAGTTTTGGAAACTATGGCTACACCTTC.

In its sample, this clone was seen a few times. The CDR3 spells CASSPPGAGGPETQYF. For the CDR3, the DNA is TGTGCCAGCAGCCCCCCCGGTGCGGGGGGGCCTGAGACCCAGTACTTC. The V gene is TRBV7-2, the J gene TRBJ2-5, with 9 bases matching TRBD2. The J segment lost 5 bases and the V segment lost 5 bases, leaving 12 bases of the junction unmatched. The germline gives CDR1 SGHTA, CDR2 FQGNSA. This CDR3 comprises 16 residues.

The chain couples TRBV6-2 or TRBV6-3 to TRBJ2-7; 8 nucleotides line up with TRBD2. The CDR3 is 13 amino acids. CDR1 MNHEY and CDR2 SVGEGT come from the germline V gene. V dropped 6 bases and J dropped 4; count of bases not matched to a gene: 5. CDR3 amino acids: CASSAGGGYEQYV. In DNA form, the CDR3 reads TGTGCCAGCAGCGCGGGGGGAGGGTACGAGCAGTACGTC.

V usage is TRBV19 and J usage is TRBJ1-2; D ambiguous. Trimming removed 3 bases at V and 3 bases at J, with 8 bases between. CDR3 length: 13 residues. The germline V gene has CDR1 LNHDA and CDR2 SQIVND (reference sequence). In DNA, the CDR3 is TGTGCCAGTAGTATGGAACAGCACTATGGCTACACCTTC. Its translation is CASSMEQHYGYTF.

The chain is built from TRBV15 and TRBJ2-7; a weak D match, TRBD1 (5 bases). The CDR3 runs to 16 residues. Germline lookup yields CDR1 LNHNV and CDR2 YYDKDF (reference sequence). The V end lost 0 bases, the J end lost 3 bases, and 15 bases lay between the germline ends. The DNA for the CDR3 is TGTGCCACCAGCAGAGATCTATGGGGCTCTAGCTACGAGCAGTACGTC. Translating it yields CATSRDLWGSSYEQYV.

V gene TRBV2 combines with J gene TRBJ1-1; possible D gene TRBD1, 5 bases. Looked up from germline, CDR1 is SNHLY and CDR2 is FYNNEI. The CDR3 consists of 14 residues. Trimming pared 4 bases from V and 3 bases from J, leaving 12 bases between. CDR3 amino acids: CASSVQGRDTEAFF. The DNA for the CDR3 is TGTGCCAGCAGTGTTCAGGGAAGGGACACTGAAGCTTTCTTT.

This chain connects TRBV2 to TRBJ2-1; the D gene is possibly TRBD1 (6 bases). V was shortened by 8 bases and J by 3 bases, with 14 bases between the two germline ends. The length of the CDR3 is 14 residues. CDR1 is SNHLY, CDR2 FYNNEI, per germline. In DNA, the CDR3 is TGTGCCAGCGGGGGCGGGCCGAGCTACAATGAGCAGTTCTTC. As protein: CASGGGPSYNEQFF.

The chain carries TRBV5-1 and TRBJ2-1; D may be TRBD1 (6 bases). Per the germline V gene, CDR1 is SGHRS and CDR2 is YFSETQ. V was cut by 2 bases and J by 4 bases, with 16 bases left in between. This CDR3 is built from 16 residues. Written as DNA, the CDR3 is TGCGCCAGCAGCTTTTTACTGGCAGGGGCGTACAATGAGCAGTTCTTC. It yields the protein CASSFLLAGAYNEQFF. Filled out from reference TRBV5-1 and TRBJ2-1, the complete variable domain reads KAGVTQTPRYLIKTRGQQVTLSCSPISGHRSVSWYQQTPGQGLQFLFEYFSETQRNKGNFPGRFSGRQFSNSRSEMNVSTLELGDSALYLCASSFLLAGAYNEQFFGPGTRLTVL.

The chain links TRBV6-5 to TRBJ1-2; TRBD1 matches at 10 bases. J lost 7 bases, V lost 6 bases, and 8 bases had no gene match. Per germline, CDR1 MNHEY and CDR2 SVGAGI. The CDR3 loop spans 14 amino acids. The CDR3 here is CASRPGTGAGGYTF. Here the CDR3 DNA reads TGTGCCAGCAGACCCGGGACAGGGGCTGGTGGCTACACCTTC.

The CDR3 sequence is CASSVAGNVGNEQFF. The CDR3 DNA is TGTGCCAGCAGCGTAGCGGGGAATGTGGGCAATGAGCAGTTCTTC. This chain links TRBV9 with TRBJ2-1, with a tentative D call TRBD2 (5 bases). The CDR3 loop spans 15 amino acids. The germline V gene has CDR1 SGDLS and CDR2 YYNGEE. V was trimmed by 0 bases and J by 6 bases, leaving 13 bases between them.

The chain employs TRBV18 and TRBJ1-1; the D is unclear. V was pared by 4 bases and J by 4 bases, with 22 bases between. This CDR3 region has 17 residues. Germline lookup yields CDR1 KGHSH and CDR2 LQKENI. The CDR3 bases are TGTGCCAGCTCACTCGTCGGGCCGTACGGAGAGGGCACTGAAGCTTTCTTT. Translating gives CASSLVGPYGEGTEAFF.

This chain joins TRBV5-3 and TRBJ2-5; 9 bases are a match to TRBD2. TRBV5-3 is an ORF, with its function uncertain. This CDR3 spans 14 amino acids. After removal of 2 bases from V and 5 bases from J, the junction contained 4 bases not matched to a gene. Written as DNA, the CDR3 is TGTGCCAGAAGCTTCCTAGCGGGATGGGAGACCCAGTACTTC. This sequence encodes CARSFLAGWETQYF.

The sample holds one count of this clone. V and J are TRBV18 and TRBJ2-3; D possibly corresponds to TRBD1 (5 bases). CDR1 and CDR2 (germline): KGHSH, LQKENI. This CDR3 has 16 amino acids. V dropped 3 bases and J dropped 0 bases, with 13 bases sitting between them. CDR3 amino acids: CASSPDQGSSTDTQYF. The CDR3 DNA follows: TGTGCCAGCTCACCTGACCAGGGTTCTAGCACAGATACGCAGTATTTT.

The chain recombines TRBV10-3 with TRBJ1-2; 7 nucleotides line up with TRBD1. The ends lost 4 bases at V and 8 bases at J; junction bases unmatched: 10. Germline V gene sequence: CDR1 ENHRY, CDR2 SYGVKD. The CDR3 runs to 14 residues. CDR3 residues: CAISGEQGILGYTF. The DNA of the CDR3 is TGTGCCATCAGTGGGGAACAGGGGATCTTGGGCTACACCTTC.

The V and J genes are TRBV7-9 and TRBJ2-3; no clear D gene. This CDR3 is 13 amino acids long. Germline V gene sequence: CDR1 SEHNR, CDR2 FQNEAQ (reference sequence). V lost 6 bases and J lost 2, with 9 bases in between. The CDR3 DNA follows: TGTGCCAGCAGGAAAGCCCTCACAGATACGCAGTATTTT. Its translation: CASRKALTDTQYF. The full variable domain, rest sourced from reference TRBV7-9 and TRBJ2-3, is DTGVSQNPRHKITKRGQNVTFRCDPISEHNRLYWYRQTLGQGPEFLTYFQNEAQLEKSRLLSDRFSAERPKGSFSTLEIQRTEQGDSAMYLCASRKALTDTQYFGPGTRLTVL.

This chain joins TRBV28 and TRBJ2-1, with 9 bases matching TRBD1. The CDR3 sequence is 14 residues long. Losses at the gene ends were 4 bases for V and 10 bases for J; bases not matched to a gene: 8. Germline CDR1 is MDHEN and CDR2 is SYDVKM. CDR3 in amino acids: CASSYRDRVGEQFF. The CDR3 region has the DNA TGTGCCAGCAGTTACCGGGACAGGGTGGGGGAGCAGTTCTTC.

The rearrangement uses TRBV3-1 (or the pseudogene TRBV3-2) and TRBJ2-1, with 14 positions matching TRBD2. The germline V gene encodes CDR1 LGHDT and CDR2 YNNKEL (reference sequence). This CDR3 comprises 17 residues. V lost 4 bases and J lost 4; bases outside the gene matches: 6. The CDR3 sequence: CASSRRTSGGTYNEQFF. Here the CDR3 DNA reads TGTGCCAGCAGCCGCCGGACTAGCGGGGGGACGTACAATGAGCAGTTCTTC.

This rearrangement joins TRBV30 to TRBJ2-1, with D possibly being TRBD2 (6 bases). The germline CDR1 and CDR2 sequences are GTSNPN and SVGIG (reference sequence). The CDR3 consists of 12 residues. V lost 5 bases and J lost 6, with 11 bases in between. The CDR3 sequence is CAWAIGGNEQFF. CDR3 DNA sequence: TGTGCCTGGGCGATCGGGGGCAATGAGCAGTTCTTC.

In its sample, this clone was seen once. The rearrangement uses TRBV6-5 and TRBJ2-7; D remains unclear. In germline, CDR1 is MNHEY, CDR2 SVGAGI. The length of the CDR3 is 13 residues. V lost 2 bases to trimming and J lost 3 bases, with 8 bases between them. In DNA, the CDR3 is TGTGCCAGCAGTTACGGCAGATACTACGAGCAGTACGTC. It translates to CASSYGRYYEQYV.

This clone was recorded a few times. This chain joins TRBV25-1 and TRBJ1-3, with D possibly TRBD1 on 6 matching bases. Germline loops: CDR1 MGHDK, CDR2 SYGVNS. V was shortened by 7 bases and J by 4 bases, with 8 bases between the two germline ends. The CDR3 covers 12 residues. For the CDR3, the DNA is TGTGCCAGCACTGACAGGGGAAACACCATATATTTT. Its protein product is CASTDRGNTIYF.

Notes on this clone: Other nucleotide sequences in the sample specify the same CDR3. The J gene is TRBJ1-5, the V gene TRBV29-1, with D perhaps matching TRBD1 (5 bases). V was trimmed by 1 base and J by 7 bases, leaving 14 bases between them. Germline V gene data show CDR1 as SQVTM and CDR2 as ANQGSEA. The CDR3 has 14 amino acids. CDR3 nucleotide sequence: TGCAGCGTTGAAGTGGGGGGGGGAGGACAGCCCCAGCATTTT. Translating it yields CSVEVGGGGQPQHF.

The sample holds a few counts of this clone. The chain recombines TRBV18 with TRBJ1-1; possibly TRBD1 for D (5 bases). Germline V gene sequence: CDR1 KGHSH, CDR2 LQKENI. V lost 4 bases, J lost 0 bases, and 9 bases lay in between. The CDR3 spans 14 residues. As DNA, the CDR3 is TGTGCCAGCTCACGCGACAGCATGAACACTGAAGCTTTCTTT. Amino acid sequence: CASSRDSMNTEAFF.

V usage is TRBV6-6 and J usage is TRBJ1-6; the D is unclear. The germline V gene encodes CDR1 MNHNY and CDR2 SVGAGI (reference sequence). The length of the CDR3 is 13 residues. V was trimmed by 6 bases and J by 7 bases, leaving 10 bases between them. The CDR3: CASSPDRNSPLHF. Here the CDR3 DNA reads TGTGCCAGCAGCCCCGATCGGAATTCACCCCTCCACTTT.

CDR3 in amino acids: CAWSSGSLHGYTF. CDR3 in DNA: TGTGCCTGGAGCTCGGGGAGCCTACATGGCTACACCTTC. The chain recombines TRBV30 with TRBJ1-2; D ambiguous. Trimming stripped 3 bases from V and 6 bases from J, with 14 bases between. This CDR3 is 13 amino acids long. The V gene's germline CDR1 is GTSNPN and CDR2 SVGIG (reference sequence).

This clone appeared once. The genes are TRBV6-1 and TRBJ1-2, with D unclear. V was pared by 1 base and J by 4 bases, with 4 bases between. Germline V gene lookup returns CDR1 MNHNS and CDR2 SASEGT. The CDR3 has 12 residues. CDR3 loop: CASSEGAYGYTF. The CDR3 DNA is TGTGCCAGCAGTGAAGGAGCCTATGGCTACACCTTC.